The rows below give T cell receptor beta chains drawn from one sample of a study of blood T cell repertoires in COVID-19. Libraries were prepared by immunoSEQ multiplex PCR; TCRdb keeps only in-frame clonotypes and omits some of them. The sample has roughly 320,000 clones; about nine tenths are singletons. Sequencing input: PBMCs or T cells enriched from blood (not recorded which). The receptors derive from a young man who had recovered from COVID-19. Both conserved end residues are trimmed from each CDR3.

TRBV6-5,ASSYSSSGRGYGYT
TRBV15,ATSRGSGGYTDTQY
TRBV5-1,ASSLAGSGEKLF
TRBV29-1,SVQDRLNTEAF
TRBV12-3/TRBV12-4,ASSSRGMPEAF
TRBV19,ASSPQWGRNYGYT
TRBV13,ASSNPGTGSTDTQY
TRBV4-2,ASSPRGGRSYGYT
TRBV27,ASSLGTATYEQY
TRBV7-2,ASSGRTVNTEAF
TRBV30,AWRRYRGRVKEKLF
TRBV24-1,ATSDPGTSPHEQY
TRBV27,ASSLSGFQETQY
TRBV11-3,ASSLRSGRDTDTQY
TRBV5-4,ASSSDRRGDTIY
TRBV7-9,ASSQGTLGGTAGNQPQH
TRBV27,ASSVTGGTYEQY
TRBV29-1,SVENPVLNTGELF
TRBV27,ASSPGQGRGNQPQH
TRBV28,ASVTAGGGYEQY
TRBV7-2,ASSLTGTGNYGYT
TRBV11-3,ASSLDGGSSYNEQF
TRBV5-1,ASSVSGGATDTQY
TRBV28,ASSRTGRRNTIY